The following is a T cell receptor (beta chain) sequence with its context. The CDR3 has 15 residues. The germline V and J ends were trimmed by 3 bases and 1 base, with 11 bases remaining between them. CDR1 is SGHRS and CDR2 is YFSETQ in the germline V gene. The data originate from a study of blood T cell repertoires in COVID-19. The data were produced by immunoSEQ multiplex PCR, yet TCRdb's version contains in-frame clones alone and is incomplete. The table shows roughly 250,000 clones, with around 81% occurring only once. The sequence was obtained from a man in his fifties with active or convalescent COVID-19. The rearrangement joins TRBV5-1 to TRBJ2-1; D may be TRBD1 (5 bases). The sequencing sample was made of peripheral blood. This chain's CDR3 is CASSSGPESYNEQFF. The DNA of the CDR3 is TGCGCCAGCAGCTCAGGGCCAGAGTCCTACAATGAGCAGTTCTTC.